This TCR beta chain was found in a study of CD8+ T cells in alopecia areata. About the study: Tofacitinib exposure lasted 6 to 18 months, followed by 6 months off drug.

The treatment here: oral pan-JAK inhibitor, 5-10 mg twice daily. The CDR3 consists of 15 residues. Germline V CDR1 and CDR2: SGDLS, YYNGEE. The V end lost 3 bases, the J end lost 5 bases, and 18 bases lay between the germline ends. Findings and limits, study-wide: It was lesional scalp, especially alopecia totalis/universalis, that showed higher clonality than normal scalp.

Once RNA had been extracted, it was reverse transcribed into cDNA to act as the sequencing template. Profiled with immunoSEQ multiplex PCR; TCRdb holds only in-frame clones, not every one. The sample carries around 170,000 clones, approximately 51% recorded once. Regarding this clone: Antigen unknown.

The TCR sequence derives from a human donor with alopecia areata. The material sequenced was CD8+ T cells sorted from blood, taken around week 54, from a patient treated with tofacitinib. The V gene is TRBV9, the J gene TRBJ2-7; either TRBD1 or TRBD2 may supply D (6 bases each). CDR3 in amino acids: CASSERGGPAHEQYF. The DNA for the CDR3 is TGTGCCAGCAGCGAGAGAGGGGGGCCTGCCCACGAGCAGTACTTC.